Presented here are 10 T cell receptor beta chains from one specimen sequenced in a study of long-term antiretroviral therapy in people with HIV. Survey level was the resolution at which the v3.0 immunoSEQ assay ran. This table comes from immunoSEQ multiplex PCR, and its TCRdb copy is limited to in-frame clones, with some not included. Of roughly 29,000 clones listed, around 85% are singletons. Sequencing was performed on unsorted PBMCs, taken 3 years after starting antiretroviral therapy. All receptors derive from a man aged 35-49 years with HIV.

The chain recombines TRBV5-1 with TRBJ2-2; 7 positions agree with TRBD1. Germline CDR1 reads SGHRS; CDR2 reads YFSETQ. The CDR3 runs to 16 residues. Losses at the gene ends were 1 base for V and 4 bases for J; bases not matched to a gene: 7. The CDR3 DNA follows: TGCGCCAGCAGCTTGTCAGGGGGAGTTAGCACCGGGGAGCTGTTTTTT. Its protein is CASSLSGGVSTGELFF.

V usage is TRBV30 and J usage is TRBJ1-2; D not resolved. Germline CDR1 is GTSNPN and CDR2 is SVGIG (reference sequence). V was trimmed by 1 base and J by 2 bases, leaving 8 bases between them. This CDR3 is built from 13 residues. The CDR3 nucleotides read TGTGCCTGGAGTGGCGGAGGGAACTATGGCTACACCTTC. Translating it yields CAWSGGGNYGYTF.

J is TRBJ2-3 and V is TRBV29-1; 9 positions agree with TRBD2. J gave up 5 bases and V 1 base, and 7 bases lay outside the gene matches. CDR3 size: 15 residues. From germline, CDR1 is SQVTM and CDR2 ANQGSEA. The CDR3 loop is CSVEGAGGFGDTQYF. The CDR3 bases are TGCAGCGTTGAAGGCGCGGGAGGGTTCGGAGATACGCAGTATTTT.

V usage is TRBV29-1 and J usage is TRBJ2-3; TRBD2 aligns across 7 bases. V shed 2 bases and J 2 bases; nucleotides not matched to a gene: 7. The CDR3 extends over 15 amino acids. Germline assignment: CDR1 SQVTM and CDR2 ANQGSEA. CDR3 in amino acids: CSVERPSGDTDTQYF. The CDR3 DNA is TGCAGCGTTGAACGGCCTAGCGGAGACACAGATACGCAGTATTTT.

This chain joins TRBV7-9 and TRBJ1-1; D is unclear. Germline loops: CDR1 SEHNR, CDR2 FQNEAQ (reference sequence). This CDR3 contains 17 residues. The V and J ends lost 3 bases and 1 base respectively, with 18 bases between them. The CDR3 nucleotides are TGTGCCAGCAGCTTCCCCACCTCAGAAGGGCGGAACACTGAAGCTTTCTTT. It is translated as CASSFPTSEGRNTEAFF.

The chain is built from TRBV6-6 and TRBJ2-2; perhaps TRBD1 as D (6 bases). The CDR3 is 13 amino acids. Germline V CDR1 and CDR2: MNHNY, SVGAGI (reference sequence). Trimming pared 9 bases from V and 2 bases from J, leaving 10 bases between. The CDR3 DNA sequence: TGTGCCAGTACAGGGACAAACACCGGGGAGCTGTTTTTT. Its translation is CASTGTNTGELFF.

CDR3 sequence: CATGASGGADTQYF. Here the CDR3 DNA reads TGTGCCACCGGGGCCAGCGGGGGGGCAGATACGCAGTATTTT. The V and J genes are TRBV2 and TRBJ2-3; 10 bases fit TRBD2. Per the germline V gene, CDR1 is SNHLY and CDR2 is FYNNEI. This CDR3 region has 14 residues. With 10 bases clipped from V and 4 bases from J, the junction kept 8 bases outside the gene matches.

The table lists this clone with a count of one. This sequence joins TRBV6-1 and TRBJ1-5; the D is unclear. CDR1 is MNHNS, CDR2 SASEGT, per germline. The CDR3 contains 15 residues. The germline V and J ends were trimmed by 4 bases and 0 bases, with 10 bases remaining between them. CDR3 amino acids: CASSGTAYSNQPQHF. As DNA, the CDR3 is TGTGCCAGCAGTGGAACGGCGTATAGCAATCAGCCCCAGCATTTT.

The rearrangement links TRBV15 to TRBJ1-6; 11 bases are a match to TRBD1. Trimming took 0 bases from V and 10 from J; bases not matched to a gene: 8. Germline V gene data show CDR1 as LNHNV and CDR2 as YYDKDF (reference sequence). This CDR3 region has 17 residues. The CDR3 sequence is CATSRDNAGTGGSPLHF. In nucleotides, the CDR3 is TGTGCCACCAGCAGAGATAACGCCGGGACAGGGGGATCACCCCTCCACTTT.

This clone came up once. At one of its ends the junction is not consistent with the germline gene, which may arise from a read error. This chain links TRBV4-2 with TRBJ1-5; D gene unclear. The V gene's germline CDR1 is LGHNA and CDR2 YNFKEQ. This CDR3 spans 15 amino acids. The CDR3 bases are TGTGCCAGCAGCCCGATACGGGCCCTCGATCCGACGTTCTTTTTT. Residues: CASSPIRALDPTFFF.